This record looks at one T cell receptor beta chain sequence and its context. What it binds is unknown. The data belong to a study of monozygotic twins with cystic fibrosis. The method was immunoSEQ multiplex PCR; TCRdb's version includes in-frame clones alone and lacks a portion of them. The sample lists about 7,500 clones, approximately 93% seen once, with 0.5% to 0.65% in the top ten. CDR1 and CDR2 (germline): SGDLS, YYNGEE. CDR3 length equals 14 residues. Trimming took off 7 bases at V and 8 bases at J, with 18 bases between the two ends. Points from the study as a whole: Low clonality (median about 0.0095) suggested a mostly naive repertoire. Co-twins had the most similar V usage for 13 of 16 pairs, J for 8. Unrelated CF individuals shared fewer identical clonotypes than monozygotic CF twins.

V gene TRBV9 combines with J gene TRBJ1-4; maybe TRBD1 (6 bases). The clonotype originates from a boy younger than 10 with cystic fibrosis. Sequencing was performed on blood. This chain's CDR3 is CASGQGGGGEKLFF. In DNA, the CDR3 is TGTGCCAGCGGACAAGGAGGGGGAGGAGAAAAACTGTTTTTT.